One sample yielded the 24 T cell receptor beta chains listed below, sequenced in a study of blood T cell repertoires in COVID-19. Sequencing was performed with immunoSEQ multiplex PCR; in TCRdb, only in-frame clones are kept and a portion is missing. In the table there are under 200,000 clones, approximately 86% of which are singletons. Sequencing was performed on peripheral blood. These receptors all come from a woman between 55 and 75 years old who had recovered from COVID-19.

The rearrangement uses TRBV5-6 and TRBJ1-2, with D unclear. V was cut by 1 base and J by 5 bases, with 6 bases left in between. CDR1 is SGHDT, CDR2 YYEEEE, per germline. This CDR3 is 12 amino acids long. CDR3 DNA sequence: TGTGCCAGCAGCTTGCGAGGTTATGGCTACACCTTC. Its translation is CASSLRGYGYTF.

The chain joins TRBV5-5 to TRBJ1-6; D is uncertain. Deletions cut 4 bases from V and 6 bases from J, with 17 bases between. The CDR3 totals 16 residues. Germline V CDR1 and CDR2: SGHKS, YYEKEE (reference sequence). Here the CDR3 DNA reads TGTGCCAGCAGCCTCGGACCGGGAGCCGGTAATTCACCCCTCCACTTT. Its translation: CASSLGPGAGNSPLHF.

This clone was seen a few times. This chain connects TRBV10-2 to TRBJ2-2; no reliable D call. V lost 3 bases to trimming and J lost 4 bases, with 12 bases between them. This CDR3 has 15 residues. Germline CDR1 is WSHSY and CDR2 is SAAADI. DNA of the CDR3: TGCGCCAGCAGTGAAACCTCCCCCGGCACCGGGGAGCTGTTTTTT. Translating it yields CASSETSPGTGELFF.

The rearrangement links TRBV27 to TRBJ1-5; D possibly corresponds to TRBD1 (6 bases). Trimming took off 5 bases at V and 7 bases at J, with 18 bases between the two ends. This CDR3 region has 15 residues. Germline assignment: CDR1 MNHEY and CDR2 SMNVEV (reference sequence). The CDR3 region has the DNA TGTGCCAGCAGTCCCAGACAAGGTCAGGGGCAGCCCCAGCATTTT. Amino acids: CASSPRQGQGQPQHF.

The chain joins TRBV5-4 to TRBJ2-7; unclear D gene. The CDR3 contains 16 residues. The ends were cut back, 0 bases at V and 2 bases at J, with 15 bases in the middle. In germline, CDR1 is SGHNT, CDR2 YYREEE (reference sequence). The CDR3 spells CASSLVVGGPPYEQYF. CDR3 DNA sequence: TGTGCCAGCAGCTTGGTGGTTGGTGGGCCCCCCTACGAGCAGTACTTC.

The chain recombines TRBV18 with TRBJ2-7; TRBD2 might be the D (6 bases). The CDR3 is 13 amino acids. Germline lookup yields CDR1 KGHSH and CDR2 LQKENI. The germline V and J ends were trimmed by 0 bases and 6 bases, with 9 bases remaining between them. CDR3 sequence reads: CASSPPDYREQYF. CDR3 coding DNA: TGTGCCAGCTCACCACCGGACTACCGCGAGCAGTACTTC. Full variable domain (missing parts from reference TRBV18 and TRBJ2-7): NAGVMQNPRHLVRRRGQEARLRCSPMKGHSHVYWYRQLPEEGLKFMVYLQKENIIDESGMPKERFSAEFPKEGPSILRIQQVVRGDSAAYFCASSPPDYREQYFGPGTRLTVT.

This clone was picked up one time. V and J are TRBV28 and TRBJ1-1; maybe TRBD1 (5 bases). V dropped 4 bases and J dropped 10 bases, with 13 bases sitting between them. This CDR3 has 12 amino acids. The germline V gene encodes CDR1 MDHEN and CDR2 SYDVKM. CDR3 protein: CASSYLGGGAFF. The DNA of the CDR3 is TGTGCCAGCAGTTACCTTGGGGGGGGAGCTTTCTTT.

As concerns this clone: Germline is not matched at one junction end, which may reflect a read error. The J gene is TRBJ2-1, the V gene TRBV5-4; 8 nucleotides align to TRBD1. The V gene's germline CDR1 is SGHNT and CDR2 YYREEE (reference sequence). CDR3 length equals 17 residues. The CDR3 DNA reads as TGTGCCAGCAGCCCAGGCAGGGGGCTATTATCCTCCAATGAGCAGTTCTTC. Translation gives CASSPGRGLLSSNEQFF.

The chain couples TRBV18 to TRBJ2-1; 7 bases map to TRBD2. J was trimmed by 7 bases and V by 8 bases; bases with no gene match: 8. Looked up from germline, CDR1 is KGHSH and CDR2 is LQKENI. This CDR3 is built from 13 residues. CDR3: CASRLALINEQFF. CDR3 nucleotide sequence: TGTGCCAGCCGACTAGCTCTTATAAATGAGCAGTTCTTC.

The CDR3 DNA reads TGTGCCAGCAGTTTACAGGGGAGCAATGAGCAGTTCTTC. Residues: CASSLQGSNEQFF. This chain uses TRBV28 with TRBJ2-1; D might be TRBD1 (6 bases). The CDR3 spans 13 residues. The V end lost 2 bases, the J end lost 6 bases, and 8 bases lay between the germline ends. Germline V lookup: CDR1 MDHEN, CDR2 SYDVKM.

Written as DNA, the CDR3 is TGCAGCGTTGAGAGGATGGACGGCAGCGGGTACGAGCAGTACTTC. It encodes CSVERMDGSGYEQYF. The chain recombines TRBV29-1 with TRBJ2-7; TRBD2 is a possible D gene (6 bases). Germline assignment: CDR1 SQVTM and CDR2 ANQGSEA. Trimming pared 3 bases from V and 4 bases from J, leaving 19 bases between. CDR3 length equals 15 residues.

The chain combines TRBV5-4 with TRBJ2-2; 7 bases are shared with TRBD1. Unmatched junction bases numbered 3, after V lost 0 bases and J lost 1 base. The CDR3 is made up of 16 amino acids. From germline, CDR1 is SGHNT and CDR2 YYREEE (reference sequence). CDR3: CASSLARTGNTGELFF. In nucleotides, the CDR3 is TGTGCCAGCAGCTTGGCTCGGACAGGGAACACCGGGGAGCTGTTTTTT.

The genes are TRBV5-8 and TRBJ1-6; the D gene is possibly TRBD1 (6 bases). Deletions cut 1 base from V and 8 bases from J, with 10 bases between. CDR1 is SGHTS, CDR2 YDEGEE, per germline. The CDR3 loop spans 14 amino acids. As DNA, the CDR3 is TGTGCCAGCAGCTTGCCGGGGGGCGATTCACCCCTCCACTTT. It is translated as CASSLPGGDSPLHF. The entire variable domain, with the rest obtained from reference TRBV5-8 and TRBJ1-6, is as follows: EAGVTQSPTHLIKTRGQQATLRCSPISGHTSVYWYQQALGLGLQFLLWYDEGEERNRGNFPPRFSGRQFPNYSSELNVNALELEDSALYLCASSLPGGDSPLHFGNGTRLTVT.

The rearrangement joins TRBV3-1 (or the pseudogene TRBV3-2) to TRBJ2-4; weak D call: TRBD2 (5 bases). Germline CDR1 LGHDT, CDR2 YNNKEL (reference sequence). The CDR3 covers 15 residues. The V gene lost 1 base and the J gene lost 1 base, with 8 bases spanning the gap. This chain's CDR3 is CASSQGPGAKNIQYF. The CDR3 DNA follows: TGTGCCAGCAGCCAAGGTCCGGGGGCCAAAAACATTCAGTACTTC.

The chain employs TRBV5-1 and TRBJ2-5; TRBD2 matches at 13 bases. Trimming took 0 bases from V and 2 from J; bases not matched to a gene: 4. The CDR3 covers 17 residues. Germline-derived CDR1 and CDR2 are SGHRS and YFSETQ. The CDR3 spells CASSLAQTSGGQETQYF. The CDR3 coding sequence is TGCGCCAGCAGCTTGGCCCAGACTAGCGGGGGGCAAGAGACCCAGTACTTC. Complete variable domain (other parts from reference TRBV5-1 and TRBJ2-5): KAGVTQTPRYLIKTRGQQVTLSCSPISGHRSVSWYQQTPGQGLQFLFEYFSETQRNKGNFPGRFSGRQFSNSRSEMNVSTLELGDSALYLCASSLAQTSGGQETQYFGPGTRLLVL.

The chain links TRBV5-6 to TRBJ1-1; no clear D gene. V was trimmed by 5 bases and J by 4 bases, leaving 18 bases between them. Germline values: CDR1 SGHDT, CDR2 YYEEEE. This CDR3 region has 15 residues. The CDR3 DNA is TGTGCCAGCAGTTACTACTCGAGGTTTGGCACTGAAGCTTTCTTT. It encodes CASSYYSRFGTEAFF.

The CDR3 spells CASSQDRRDSPLHF. The CDR3 DNA sequence: TGCGCCAGCAGCCAAGATCGACGGGATTCACCCCTCCACTTT. V is TRBV4-3 and J is TRBJ1-6; D remains ambiguous. V lost 0 bases to trimming and J lost 8 bases, with 8 bases between them. Germline loops: CDR1 LGHNA, CDR2 YSLEER. The CDR3 totals 14 residues.

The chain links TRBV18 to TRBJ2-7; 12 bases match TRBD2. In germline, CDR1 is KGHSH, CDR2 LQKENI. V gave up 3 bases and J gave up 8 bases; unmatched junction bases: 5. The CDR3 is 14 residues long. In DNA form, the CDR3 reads TGTGCCAGCTCACCGACTAGCGGGAGCTTTAAGCAGTACTTC. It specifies CASSPTSGSFKQYF.

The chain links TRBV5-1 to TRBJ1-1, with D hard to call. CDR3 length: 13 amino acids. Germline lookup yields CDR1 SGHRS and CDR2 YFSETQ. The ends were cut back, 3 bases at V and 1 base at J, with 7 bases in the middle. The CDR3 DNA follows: TGCGCCAGCAGCTCGCCACAGAACACTGAAGCTTTCTTT. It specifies CASSSPQNTEAFF.

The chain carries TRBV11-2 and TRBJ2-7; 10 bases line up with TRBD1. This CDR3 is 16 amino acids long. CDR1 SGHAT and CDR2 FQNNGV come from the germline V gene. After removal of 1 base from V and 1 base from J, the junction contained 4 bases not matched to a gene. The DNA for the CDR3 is TGTGCCAGCAGCTTAGTTAGGGACAGGGGATCCTACGAGCAGTACTTC. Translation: CASSLVRDRGSYEQYF.

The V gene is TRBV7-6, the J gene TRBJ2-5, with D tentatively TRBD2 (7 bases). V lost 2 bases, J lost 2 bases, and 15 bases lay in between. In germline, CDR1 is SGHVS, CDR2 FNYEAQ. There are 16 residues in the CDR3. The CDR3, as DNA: TGTGCCAGCAGCTTAATCGGGGGGCCTACACAAGAGACCCAGTACTTC. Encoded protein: CASSLIGGPTQETQYF.

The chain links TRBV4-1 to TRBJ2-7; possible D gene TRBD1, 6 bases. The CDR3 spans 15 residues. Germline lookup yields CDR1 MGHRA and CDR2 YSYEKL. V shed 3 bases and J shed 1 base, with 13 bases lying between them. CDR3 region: CASSHPAQGSYEQYF. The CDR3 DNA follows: TGCGCCAGCAGCCATCCGGCACAGGGTTCCTACGAGCAGTACTTC.

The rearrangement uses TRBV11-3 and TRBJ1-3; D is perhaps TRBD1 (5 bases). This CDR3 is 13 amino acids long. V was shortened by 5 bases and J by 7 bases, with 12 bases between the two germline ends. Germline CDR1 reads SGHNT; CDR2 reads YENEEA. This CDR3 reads CASSKAEGNTIYF. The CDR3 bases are TGTGCCAGCAGCAAAGCGGAGGGGAACACCATATATTTT.

The CDR3 loop reads CASSGGVAGFLDTQYF. The CDR3 nucleotides are TGTGCCAGCAGTGGGGGCGTAGCGGGGTTCTTAGATACGCAGTATTTT. The chain employs TRBV28 and TRBJ2-3; TRBD2 aligns across 8 bases. With 5 bases clipped from V and 5 bases from J, the junction kept 12 bases outside the gene matches. This CDR3 comprises 16 residues. Germline-derived CDR1 and CDR2 are MDHEN and SYDVKM.